Following are 10 T cell receptor beta chains from one sample sequenced in a study of Ad26.COV2.S vaccination and SARS-CoV-2 variants. Profiled with immunoSEQ multiplex PCR; TCRdb holds only in-frame clones, not every one. Of roughly 180,000 clones listed, roughly 87% are singletons. The sequencing used peripheral blood, collected after recovery from COVID-19. These TCRs come from a human donor who had recovered from COVID-19.

The rearrangement joins TRBV6-6 to TRBJ2-2; TRBD1 matches at 7 bases. CDR3 length: 14 amino acids. With V trimmed by 6 bases and J by 6 bases, 7 bases remained unmatched. The germline CDR1 and CDR2 sequences are MNHNY and SVGAGI (reference sequence). The CDR3 nucleotides are TGTGCCAGCAGCCCCGACAGGGTGGCCGGGGAGCTGTTTTTT. Amino acid sequence: CASSPDRVAGELFF.

This chain uses TRBV9 with TRBJ1-1; 8 bases align to TRBD1. The CDR3 contains 14 residues. V gave up 3 bases and J gave up 5 bases; unmatched junction bases: 6. Germline V gene lookup returns CDR1 SGDLS and CDR2 YYNGEE. DNA for the CDR3: TGTGCCAGCAGCGCCACAGGGGGAATGACTGAAGCTTTCTTT. Translated, it gives CASSATGGMTEAFF.

The V and J genes are TRBV6-5 and TRBJ1-1; a possible D gene is TRBD1 (6 bases). Germline V gene lookup returns CDR1 MNHEY and CDR2 SVGAGI. Trimming took 5 bases from V and 3 from J, leaving 13 bases between them. This CDR3 contains 14 residues. The CDR3 sequence is CASSHREGDTEAFF. The CDR3 DNA sequence: TGTGCCAGCAGTCACAGGGAAGGGGACACTGAAGCTTTCTTT.

This chain uses TRBV5-1 with TRBJ2-3, with 9 nucleotides matching TRBD2. The CDR3 is made up of 16 amino acids. Germline assignment: CDR1 SGHRS and CDR2 YFSETQ. V lost 4 bases to trimming and J lost 1 base; unmatched junction nucleotides: 7. CDR3 sequence reads: CASSSGTSQRTDTQYF. The CDR3 DNA follows: TGCGCCAGCAGCAGTGGGACTAGCCAACGCACAGATACGCAGTATTTT.

A word on this clone: The same CDR3 can be traced to other DNA sequences in this sample. The chain uses TRBV5-1 and TRBJ2-5; D not resolved. The CDR3 length is 14 residues. V was shortened by 2 bases and J by 1 base, with 9 bases between the two germline ends. The germline gives CDR1 SGHRS, CDR2 YFSETQ. The chain's CDR3 is CASSLGTAQETQYF. Here the CDR3 DNA reads TGCGCCAGCAGCTTAGGCACAGCCCAAGAGACCCAGTACTTC.

This sequence joins TRBV7-2 and TRBJ2-3; the match to TRBD2 covers 8 bases. Germline CDR1 SGHTA, CDR2 FQGNSA. CDR3 size: 15 residues. Trimming took 1 base from V and 1 from J; bases not matched to a gene: 1. CDR3 residues: CASSLELAGTDTQYF. CDR3 bases: TGTGCCAGCAGCTTAGAACTAGCGGGCACAGATACGCAGTATTTT.

CDR3: CASSRDRGLSTGYTF. In nucleotides, the CDR3 is TGCGCCAGCAGCCGGGACAGGGGCTTATCCACTGGCTACACCTTC. The rearrangement joins TRBV5-1 to TRBJ1-2; 10 nucleotides match TRBD1. The CDR3 length is 15 residues. Germline CDR1 SGHRS, CDR2 YFSETQ. V was pared by 4 bases and J by 7 bases, with 10 bases of the junction left unmatched.

CDR3 nucleotide sequence: TGCAGCGTCGGGACGGACCCTTCCTACGAGCAGTACTTC. Translating gives CSVGTDPSYEQYF. This chain uses TRBV29-1 with TRBJ2-7, with D tentatively TRBD1 or TRBD2 (5 bases each). The CDR3 runs to 13 residues. Germline V CDR1 and CDR2: SQVTM, ANQGSEA. Trimming left V 6 bases short and J 1 base short, with 13 bases between.

The CDR3 nucleotides are TGTGCCAGCAGCGGGACTGGCAGCACCGGGGAGCTGTTTTTT. Translating it yields CASSGTGSTGELFF. The chain is built from TRBV11-3 and TRBJ2-2, with a weak D call TRBD2 (6 bases). V shed 5 bases and J shed 4 bases, with 11 bases lying between them. In germline, CDR1 is SGHNT, CDR2 YENEEA. The CDR3 is 14 residues long. The full variable domain, with the rest looked up from reference TRBV11-3 and TRBJ2-2, is EAGVVQSPRYKIIEKKQPVAFWCNPISGHNTLYWYLQNLGQGPELLIRYENEEAVDDSQLPKDRFSAERLKGVDSTLKIQPAELGDSAVYLCASSGTGSTGELFFGEGSRLTVL.

The chain links TRBV12-3 or TRBV12-4 to TRBJ2-5; D uncertain. V was clipped by 1 base and J by 1 base, with 4 bases between them. The CDR3 spans 13 residues. CDR3: CASSLVGQETQYF. CDR3 sequence (DNA): TGTGCCAGCAGTTTAGTAGGCCAAGAGACCCAGTACTTC.